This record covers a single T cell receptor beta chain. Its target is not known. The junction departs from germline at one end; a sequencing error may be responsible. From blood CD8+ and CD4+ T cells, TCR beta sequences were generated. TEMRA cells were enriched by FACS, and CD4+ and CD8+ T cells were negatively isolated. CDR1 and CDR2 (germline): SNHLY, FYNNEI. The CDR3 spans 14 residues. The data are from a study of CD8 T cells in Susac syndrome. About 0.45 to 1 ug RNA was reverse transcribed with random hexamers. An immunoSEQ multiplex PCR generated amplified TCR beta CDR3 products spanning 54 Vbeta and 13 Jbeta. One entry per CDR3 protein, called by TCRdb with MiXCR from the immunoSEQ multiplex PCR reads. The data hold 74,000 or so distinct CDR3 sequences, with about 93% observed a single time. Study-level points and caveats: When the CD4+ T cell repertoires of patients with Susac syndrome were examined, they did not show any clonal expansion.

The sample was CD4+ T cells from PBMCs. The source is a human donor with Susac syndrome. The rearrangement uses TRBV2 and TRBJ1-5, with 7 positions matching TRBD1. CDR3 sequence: CASSGRDSNQPQLF. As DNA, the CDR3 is TGTGCCAGCAGTGGCAGGGACAGCAATCAGCCCCAGCTTTTT.